This TCR beta chain was profiled in a study of blood T cell repertoires in COVID-19. Overall study context: Italy, Spain and the United States were the sources of the convalescent and acute COVID-19 samples. From T cells, B-cell-depleted T cells, or PBMCs came the material, which was cDNA or gDNA.

The protocol was immunoSEQ multiplex PCR, while the TCRdb copy is restricted to in-frame clones and leaves out a portion. The sample contains 330,000 or so clones, more than 70% of which appear only once. Everyone who took part was roughly 18 to 89 years old, and they came from 24 US areas. Categorization into cohorts depended on clinical history that participants reported. V dropped 1 base and J dropped 2 bases, with 7 bases sitting between them. The CDR3 length is 14 residues. Germline-derived CDR1 and CDR2 are LGHDT and YNNKEL (reference sequence). Source material: PBMCs or T cells enriched from blood (not recorded which). The rearrangement joins TRBV3-1 (or the pseudogene TRBV3-2) to TRBJ2-3; D might be TRBD2 (5 bases). The sequence derives from a man aged 40-50 years in a cohort exposed to, infected with or recovered from COVID-19 (not recorded which). CDR3 sequence: CASSQAGITDTQYF. The CDR3 DNA reads as TGTGCCAGCAGCCAAGCGGGGATCACAGATACGCAGTATTTT.